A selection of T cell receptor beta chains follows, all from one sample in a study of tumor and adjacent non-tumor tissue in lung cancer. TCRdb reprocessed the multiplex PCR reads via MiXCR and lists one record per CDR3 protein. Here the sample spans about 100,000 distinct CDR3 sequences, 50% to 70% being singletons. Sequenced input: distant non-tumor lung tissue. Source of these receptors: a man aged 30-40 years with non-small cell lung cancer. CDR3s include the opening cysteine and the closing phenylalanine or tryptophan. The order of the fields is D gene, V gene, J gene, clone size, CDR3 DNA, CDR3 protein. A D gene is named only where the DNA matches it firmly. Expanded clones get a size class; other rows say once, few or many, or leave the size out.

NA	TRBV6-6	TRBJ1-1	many	TGTGCCAGCAGCGCAGCAGGGATTCGGGAAGCTTTCTTT	CASSAAGIREAFF
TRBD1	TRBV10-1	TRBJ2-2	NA	TGCGCCAGCAGGGGTAACAGGGGGACCGGGGAGCCGTTCTTT	CASRGNRGTGEPFF
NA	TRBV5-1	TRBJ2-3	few	TGCGCCAGCAGTACCCTCCTTGGGGGCACAGATACGCAGTATTTT	CASSTLLGGTDTQYF
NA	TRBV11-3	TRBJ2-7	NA	TGTAACAGCAGCGAAAGGCAGGGAGTGGGTGAGCAGTACTTC	CNSSERQGVGEQYF
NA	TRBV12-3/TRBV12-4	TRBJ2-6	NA	TGTGCCAGCAGTCCTCAGGGACCTGGGGCCAACGTCCCGACCTTC	CASSPQGPGANVPTF
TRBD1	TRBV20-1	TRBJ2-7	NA	TGCAGTGTCAGACGGCAAGGGGGCTACGTGCAGTACTTC	CSVRRQGGYVQYF
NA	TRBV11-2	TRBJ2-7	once	TGTGCCAGCAGTTTACCACGAATCTGGGACGGGGATATTTCCTACGAGCAGTACTTC	CASSLPRIWDGDISYEQYF
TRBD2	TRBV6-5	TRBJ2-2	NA	TGTGCCAGCAGTTATGATACTAGCGGGATACAGGAGCTGTTGTTT	CASSYDTSGIQELLF
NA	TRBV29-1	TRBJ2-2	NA	TGCAGCGTTGAAACTAGTGGGAGAAACACCGGGGAGCTGTTCTTT	CSVETSGRNTGELFF
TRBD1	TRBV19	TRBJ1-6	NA	TGTGCCAGTGGTCGGGACAGGAATAATTTACCCCTCCACTTT	CASGRDRNNLPLHF
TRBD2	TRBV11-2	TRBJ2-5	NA	TGTGCCAGCAGCTTAGGGTCGGTCTGGAGCGGGAGTCTCCAAGAGACCCAGTACTTC	CASSLGSVWSGSLQETQYF
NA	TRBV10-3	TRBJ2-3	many	TGTGCCATCAGTGAGTCGGGCTCCACAGATACGCAGTATTTT	CAISESGSTDTQYF
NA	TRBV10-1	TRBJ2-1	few	TGCGCCAGCAGTGAGGCCGAGGGGAATGAGCAGTTATTC	CASSEAEGNEQLF
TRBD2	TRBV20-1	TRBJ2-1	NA	TGTAGTGCCAGACATACTAGCGGGGGCCGTGGCTCCTACAATGAGCAGTTCTTC	CSARHTSGGRGSYNEQFF
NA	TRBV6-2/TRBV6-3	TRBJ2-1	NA	TGTGCCAGCAAACCACAGGGACTGGCGAGTTACAATGAGCAGTTCTTC	CASKPQGLASYNEQFF
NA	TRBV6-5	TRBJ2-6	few	TGTGTCGGCAGTTACAGATTTGGGGGGTCTGGGGCCAACGTCCTGACTTTC	CVGSYRFGGSGANVLTF
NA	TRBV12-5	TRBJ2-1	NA	TGTGCTAGTGGTTCTCTCGTGACAGGCCCTTACGATGAGCATTTCTTC	CASGSLVTGPYDEHFF
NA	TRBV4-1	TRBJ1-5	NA	TGTGCCAGCAGCCAAGATCAATGTAGCACTCAGCCCCAGCATTTT	CASSQDQCSTQPQHF
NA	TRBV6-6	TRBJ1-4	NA	TGTGCCAGCGGGGGAAGGGGGGGTATTGCAACTAATGAAAAACTGTTTTTT	CASGGRGGIATNEKLFF
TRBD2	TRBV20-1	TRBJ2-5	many	TGCAGTGCCCCTAGCGGGGGCCAAGAGACCCAGTACTTC	CSAPSGGQETQYF
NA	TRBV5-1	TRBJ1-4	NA	TGCGCCAGCAGCATGTGGGGAGGACCTAATGAAAAACTGTTTTTT	CASSMWGGPNEKLFF
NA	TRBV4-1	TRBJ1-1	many	TGCGCCAGCAGCCAAGGGGACGGACCGGACGCTGAAGCTTTCTTT	CASSQGDGPDAEAFF
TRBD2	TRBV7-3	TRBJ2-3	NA	TGTGCCAGTAGCTTAGGCGGGAGTGGTGTGGCAGATACGCAGTATTTT	CASSLGGSGVADTQYF
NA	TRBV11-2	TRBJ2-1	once	TGTGCCAGCAACTTTATTGCGGAAGGGAATAATGGGCAGTTCTTC	CASNFIAEGNNGQFF
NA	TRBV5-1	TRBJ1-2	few	TGCGCCAGCAGCGGCGGGGGACTTCGTAACTATGGCTACACCTTC	CASSGGGLRNYGYTF
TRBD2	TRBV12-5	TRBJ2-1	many	TGTGCTAGTGGTTTGCCGTCGACTAGCGGGTCTGAGCAGTTCTTC	CASGLPSTSGSEQFF
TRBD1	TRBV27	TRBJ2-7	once	TGTGCCAGCAGCGGGTTTGGGACAGGGGCCTACGAGCAGTACTTC	CASSGFGTGAYEQYF
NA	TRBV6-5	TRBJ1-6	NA	TGTGCCAGCAGTACTACAGGGAGTGGCTCCTATAATTCACCCTTCCACTTC	CASSTTGSGSYNSPFHF
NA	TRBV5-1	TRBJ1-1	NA	TGCGCCAGGAGCCCCTTGGCCGGGGCGACCTTGATCACTGAAGCTTTCTTT	CARSPLAGATLITEAFF
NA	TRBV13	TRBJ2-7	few	TGTGCCAGCAGCCCGGGTTACCAGCAAGACTACGAGCAGTACTTC	CASSPGYQQDYEQYF
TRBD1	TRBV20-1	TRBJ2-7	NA	TGCAGTGCGATGGGACAGGTCGGCTACGAGCAATACTTC	CSAMGQVGYEQYF
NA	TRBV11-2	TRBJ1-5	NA	TGTGCCAGCAGTAAGGTCACCGGCGAGCCCCAGCATTTT	CASSKVTGEPQHF
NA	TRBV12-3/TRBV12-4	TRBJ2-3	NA	TGTGCCAACAGTTTCTTCATAGCGGATAGCACAGATACGCAGTGTTTT	CANSFFIADSTDTQCF